This T cell receptor (beta chain) was sequenced in a study of spatial heterogeneity in lung cancer. Time point in this sample: sample taken at primary tumor resection. The sequenced material consisted of unsorted whole RNA from tumor, nontumor lung or frozen PBMC. The presence of a unique molecular identifier marked each TCR cDNA molecule. MiXCR was run by TCRdb on the 5' RACE reads, yielding one entry per CDR3 protein. This table has more than 4,000 distinct CDR3 sequences, 50% to 65% appearing once. Notes on this clonotype: This beta chain is off target for a library built for alpha chains, so its abundance means little.

CDR3 length equals 16 residues. The V segment lost 5 bases and the J segment 4 bases; nucleotides outside the gene matches: 9. Per the germline V gene, CDR1 is MNHEY and CDR2 is SVGEGT. The sequencing used PBMCs, collected at surgery. This sequence originates from a female donor with early-stage non-small cell lung cancer. The V and J genes are TRBV6-2 or TRBV6-3 and TRBJ2-7; 12 bases align to TRBD1. As DNA, the CDR3 is TGTGCCAGCAGTACTCCCCCGGGACAGGGGGCTTACGAGCAGTACTTC. It encodes CASSTPPGQGAYEQYF.